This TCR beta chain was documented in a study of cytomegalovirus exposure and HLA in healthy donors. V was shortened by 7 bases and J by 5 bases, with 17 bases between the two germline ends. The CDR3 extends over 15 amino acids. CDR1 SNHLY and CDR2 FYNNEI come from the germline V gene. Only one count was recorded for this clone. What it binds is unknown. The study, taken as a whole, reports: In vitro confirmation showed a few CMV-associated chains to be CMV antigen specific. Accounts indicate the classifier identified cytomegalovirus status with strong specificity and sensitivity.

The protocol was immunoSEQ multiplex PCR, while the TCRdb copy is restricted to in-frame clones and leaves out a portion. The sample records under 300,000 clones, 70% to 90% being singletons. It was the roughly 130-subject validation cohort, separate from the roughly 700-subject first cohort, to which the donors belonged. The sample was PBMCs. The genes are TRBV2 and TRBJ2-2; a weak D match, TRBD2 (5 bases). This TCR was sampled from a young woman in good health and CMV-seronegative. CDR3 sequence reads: CASTEGKAATGELFF. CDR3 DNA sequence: TGTGCCAGCACCGAAGGTAAAGCGGCGACCGGGGAGCTGTTTTTT. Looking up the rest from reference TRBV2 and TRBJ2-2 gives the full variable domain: EPEVTQTPSHQVTQMGQEVILRCVPISNHLYFYWYRQILGQKVEFLVSFYNNEISEKSEIFDDQFSVERPDGSNFTLKIRSTKLEDSAMYFCASTEGKAATGELFFGEGSRLTVL.